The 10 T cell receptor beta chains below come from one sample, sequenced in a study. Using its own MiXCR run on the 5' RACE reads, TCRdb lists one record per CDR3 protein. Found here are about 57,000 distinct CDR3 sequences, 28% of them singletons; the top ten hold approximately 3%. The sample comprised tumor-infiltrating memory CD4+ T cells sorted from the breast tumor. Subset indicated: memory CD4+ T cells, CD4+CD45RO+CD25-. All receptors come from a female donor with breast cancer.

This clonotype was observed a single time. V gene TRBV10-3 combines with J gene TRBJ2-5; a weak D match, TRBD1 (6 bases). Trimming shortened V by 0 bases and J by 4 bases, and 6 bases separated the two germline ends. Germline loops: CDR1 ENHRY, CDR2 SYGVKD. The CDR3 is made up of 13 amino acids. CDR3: CAISESGAETQYF. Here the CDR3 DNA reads TGTGCCATCAGTGAGTCGGGGGCAGAGACCCAGTACTTC.

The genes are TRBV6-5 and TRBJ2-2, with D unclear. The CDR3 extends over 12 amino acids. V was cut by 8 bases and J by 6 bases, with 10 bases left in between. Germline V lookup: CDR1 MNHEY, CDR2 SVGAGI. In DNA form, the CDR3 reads TGTGCCAGCCGAGCCGGGTCCGGGGAGCTGTTTTTT. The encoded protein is CASRAGSGELFF.

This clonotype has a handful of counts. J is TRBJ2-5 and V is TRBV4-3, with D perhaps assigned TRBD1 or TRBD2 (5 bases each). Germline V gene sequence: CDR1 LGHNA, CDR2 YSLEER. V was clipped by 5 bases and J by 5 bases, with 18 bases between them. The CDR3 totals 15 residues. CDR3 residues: CASSTGTLEWETQYF. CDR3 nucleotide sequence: TGCGCCAGCAGCACCGGGACGCTCGAGTGGGAGACCCAGTACTTC.

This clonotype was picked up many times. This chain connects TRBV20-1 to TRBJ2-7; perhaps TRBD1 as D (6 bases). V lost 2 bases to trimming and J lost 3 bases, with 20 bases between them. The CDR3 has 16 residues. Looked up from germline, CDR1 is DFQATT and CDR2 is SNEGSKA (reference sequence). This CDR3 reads CSARIAGVTANYEQYF. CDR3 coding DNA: TGCAGTGCTAGAATAGCAGGGGTCACGGCAAACTACGAGCAGTACTTC.

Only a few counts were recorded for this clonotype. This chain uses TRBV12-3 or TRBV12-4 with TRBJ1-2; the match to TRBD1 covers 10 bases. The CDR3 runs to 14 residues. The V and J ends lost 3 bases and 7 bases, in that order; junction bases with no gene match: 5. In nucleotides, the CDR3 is TGTGCCAGCAGTTTTCGGACAGGGGGTCGTGGCTACACCTTC. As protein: CASSFRTGGRGYTF.

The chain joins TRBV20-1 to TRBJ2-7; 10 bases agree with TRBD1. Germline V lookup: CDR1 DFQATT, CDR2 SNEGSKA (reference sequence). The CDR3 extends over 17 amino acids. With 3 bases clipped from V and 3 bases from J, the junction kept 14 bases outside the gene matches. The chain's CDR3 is CSASDPVGQGTNYEQYF. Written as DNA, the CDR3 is TGCAGTGCTAGCGACCCCGTGGGACAGGGGACCAACTACGAGCAGTACTTC.

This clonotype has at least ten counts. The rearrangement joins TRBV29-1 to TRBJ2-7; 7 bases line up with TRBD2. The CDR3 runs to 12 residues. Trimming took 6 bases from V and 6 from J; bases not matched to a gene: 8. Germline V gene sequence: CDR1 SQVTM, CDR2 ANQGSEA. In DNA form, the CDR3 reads TGCAGCGTAAGGGCGGGAGCGCTCGAGCAGTACTTC. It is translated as CSVRAGALEQYF.

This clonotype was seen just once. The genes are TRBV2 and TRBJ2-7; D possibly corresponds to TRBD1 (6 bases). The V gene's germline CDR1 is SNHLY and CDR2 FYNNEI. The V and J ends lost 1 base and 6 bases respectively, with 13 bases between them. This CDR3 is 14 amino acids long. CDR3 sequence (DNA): TGTGCCAGCAGTGAAGTTACAGGGTGGGGCGAGCAGTACTTC. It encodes CASSEVTGWGEQYF.

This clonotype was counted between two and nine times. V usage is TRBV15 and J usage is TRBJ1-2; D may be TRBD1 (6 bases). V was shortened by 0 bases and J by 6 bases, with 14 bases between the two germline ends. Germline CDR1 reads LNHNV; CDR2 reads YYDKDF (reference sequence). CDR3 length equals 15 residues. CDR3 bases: TGTGCCACCAGCAGAGATTTGGAGACAGGAAATGGCTACACCTTC. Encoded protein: CATSRDLETGNGYTF.

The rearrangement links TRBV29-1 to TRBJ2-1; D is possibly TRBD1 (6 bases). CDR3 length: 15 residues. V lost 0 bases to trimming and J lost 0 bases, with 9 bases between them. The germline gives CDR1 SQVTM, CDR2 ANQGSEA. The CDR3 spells CSVEDRQVSYNEQFF. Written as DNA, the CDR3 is TGCAGCGTTGAAGATCGACAGGTCTCCTACAATGAGCAGTTCTTC.